Listed below are T cell receptor beta chains from one sample, sequenced in a study of shared T cell receptors in the human thymus. Data came from immunoSEQ multiplex PCR; TCRdb stores just in-frame clones and leaves some out. The sample lists approximately 580,000 clones, about 84% occurring once. The same data also contributed to another study, on human thymus T cells.

The source material was thymocytes. Receptor source: a boy less than two years old with a congenital heart defect. Both conserved end residues are part of each CDR3. Size tells how often a clone was seen (once, few, many) or the class of an expanded clone, and some rows leave it out.

J	V	size	CDR3
TRBJ2-7	TRBV2	-	CASSEGGSYEQYF
TRBJ2-7	TRBV6-1	-	CASSERGSLLEQYF
TRBJ2-7	TRBV15	-	CATSRLAGPAYEQYF
TRBJ2-3	TRBV4-2	-	CASSQEGGWQGGADTQYF
TRBJ2-1	TRBV27	-	CASSYQAARSYNEQFF
TRBJ2-5	TRBV25-1	-	CASSGQLQETQYF
TRBJ2-7	TRBV28	-	CASRRSGVKTYEQYF
TRBJ2-1	TRBV4-2	-	CASSQGKRDTYNEQFF
TRBJ2-7	TRBV28	-	CASTTREDDSYEQYF
TRBJ2-7	TRBV30	-	CAWSTDRVVYEQYF
TRBJ2-2	TRBV7-2	-	CASSRGPTGGPGELFF
TRBJ1-1	TRBV11-3	once	CASSLVGRGRTEAFF
TRBJ2-3	TRBV4-1	-	CASSHRKGTSSTDTQYF
TRBJ1-2	TRBV10-1	-	CASSGEGSYGYTF
TRBJ2-6	TRBV28	-	CASSSGIAGTNSGANVLTF
TRBJ2-3	TRBV29-1	once	CSVEAGLAGVGHTDTQYF
TRBJ2-1	TRBV11-2	-	CASNLLGTGYMIEQFF
TRBJ2-1	TRBV19	-	CASSPRGHNEQFF
TRBJ2-4	TRBV7-6	-	CASSFLADSKNIQYF
TRBJ1-1	TRBV30	-	CAWSADRGPNTEAFF
TRBJ2-1	TRBV7-2	-	CASTPDREGRVWRFF
TRBJ2-7	TRBV9	-	CASSVGGRGDSYEQYF
TRBJ1-1	TRBV6-5	-	CASSDTKGGYSFF
TRBJ1-1	TRBV15	-	CATSRDHRGEAAEAFF
TRBJ1-4	TRBV28	once	CASRPTLRGSTNEKLFF
TRBJ2-7	TRBV4-3	-	CASSQEGDREGEQYF
TRBJ1-2	TRBV4-3	-	CASSSQLLNYGYTF
TRBJ2-3	TRBV2	once	CARAHGTSGKGRGDTQYF
TRBJ2-5	TRBV5-1	-	CASSLSTSSETQYF
TRBJ2-7	TRBV11-2	-	CASTGTGVGEQYF
TRBJ1-1	TRBV28	-	CASSLRDINTEAFF
TRBJ2-3	TRBV5-1	once	CASSLRSDRGADTQYF
TRBJ1-5	TRBV15	-	CATSRESRSNQPQHF
TRBJ2-1	TRBV25-1	-	CASSGSPGLAAYNEQFF
TRBJ2-2	TRBV14	-	CASSPTPLAGEGTGELFF
TRBJ2-7	TRBV28	-	CASSLFLGVFSEQYF
TRBJ1-1	TRBV15	-	CATSRDRLTLNTEAFF
TRBJ1-4	TRBV20-1	-	CSGGLGEKLFF
TRBJ2-1	TRBV14	-	CASSQARVGNEQFF
TRBJ2-5	TRBV10-1	few	CASSEKDSQETQYF
TRBJ2-7	TRBV29-1	-	CSVGVPNLVYEQYF